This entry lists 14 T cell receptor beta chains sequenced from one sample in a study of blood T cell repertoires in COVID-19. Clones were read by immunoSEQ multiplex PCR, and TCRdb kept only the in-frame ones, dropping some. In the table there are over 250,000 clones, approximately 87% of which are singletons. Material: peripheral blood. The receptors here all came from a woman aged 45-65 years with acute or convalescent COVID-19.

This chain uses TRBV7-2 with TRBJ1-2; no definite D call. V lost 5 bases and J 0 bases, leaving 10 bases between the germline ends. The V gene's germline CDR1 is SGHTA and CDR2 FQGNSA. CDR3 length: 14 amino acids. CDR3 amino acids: CASSPNGANYGYTF. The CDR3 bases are TGTGCCAGCAGCCCTAACGGAGCTAACTATGGCTACACCTTC.

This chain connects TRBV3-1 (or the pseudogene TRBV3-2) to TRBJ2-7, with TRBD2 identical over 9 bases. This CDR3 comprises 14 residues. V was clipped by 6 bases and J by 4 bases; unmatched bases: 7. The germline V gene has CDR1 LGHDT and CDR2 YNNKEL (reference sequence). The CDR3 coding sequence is TGTGCCAGCAGTTTACTAGCGGGTTCATACGAGCAGTACTTC. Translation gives CASSLLAGSYEQYF.

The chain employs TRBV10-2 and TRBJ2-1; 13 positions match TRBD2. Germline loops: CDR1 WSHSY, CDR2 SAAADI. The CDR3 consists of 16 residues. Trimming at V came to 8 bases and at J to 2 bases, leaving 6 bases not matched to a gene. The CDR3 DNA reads TGCGCCAGCCGACTGGGACTAGCGGGAACCTACAATGAGCAGTTCTTC. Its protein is CASRLGLAGTYNEQFF.

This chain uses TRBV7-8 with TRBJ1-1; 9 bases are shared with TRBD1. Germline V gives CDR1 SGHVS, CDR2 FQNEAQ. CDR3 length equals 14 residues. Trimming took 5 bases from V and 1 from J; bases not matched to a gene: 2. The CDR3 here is CASSNRGRNTEAFF. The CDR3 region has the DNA TGTGCCAGCAGCAACAGGGGGCGGAACACTGAAGCTTTCTTT.

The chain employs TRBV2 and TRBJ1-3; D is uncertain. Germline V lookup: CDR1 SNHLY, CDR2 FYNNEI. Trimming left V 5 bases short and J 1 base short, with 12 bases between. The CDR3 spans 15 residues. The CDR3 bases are TGTGCCAGCAGTCTGGCGGGAGGGTCTGGAAACACCATATATTTT. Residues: CASSLAGGSGNTIYF.

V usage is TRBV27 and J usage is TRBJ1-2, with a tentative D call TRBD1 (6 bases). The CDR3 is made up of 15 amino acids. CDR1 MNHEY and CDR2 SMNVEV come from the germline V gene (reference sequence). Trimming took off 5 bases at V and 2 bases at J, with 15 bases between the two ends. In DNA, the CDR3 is TGTGCCAGCAGTAGACGACAGGACGTAAACTATGGCTACACCTTC. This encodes CASSRRQDVNYGYTF.

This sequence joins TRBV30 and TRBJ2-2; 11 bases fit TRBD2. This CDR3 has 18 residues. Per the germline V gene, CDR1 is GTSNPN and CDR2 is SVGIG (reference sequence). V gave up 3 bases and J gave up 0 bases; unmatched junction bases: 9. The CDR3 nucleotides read TGTGCCTGGAGGGGTGGGACTAGCGGATTCGCGAACACCGGGGAGCTGTTTTTT. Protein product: CAWRGGTSGFANTGELFF.

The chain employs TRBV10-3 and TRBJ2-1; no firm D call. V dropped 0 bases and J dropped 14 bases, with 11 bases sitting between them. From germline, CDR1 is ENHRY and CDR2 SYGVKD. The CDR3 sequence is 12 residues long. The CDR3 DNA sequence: TGTGCCATCAGTGAGTCGGCCAGTAACGAGTTCTTC. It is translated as CAISESASNEFF.

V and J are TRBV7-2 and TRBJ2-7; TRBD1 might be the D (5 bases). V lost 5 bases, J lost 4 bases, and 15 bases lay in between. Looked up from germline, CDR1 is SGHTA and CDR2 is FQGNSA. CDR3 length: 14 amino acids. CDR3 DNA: TGTGCCAGCAGCCCCGGACATGGGCCTTACGAGCAGTACTTC. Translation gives CASSPGHGPYEQYF.

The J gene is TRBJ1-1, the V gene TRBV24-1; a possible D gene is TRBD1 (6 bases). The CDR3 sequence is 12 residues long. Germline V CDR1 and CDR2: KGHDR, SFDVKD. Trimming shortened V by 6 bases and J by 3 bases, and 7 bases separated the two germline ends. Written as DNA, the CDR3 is TGTGCCACCAGTAGGACAGACACTGAAGCTTTCTTT. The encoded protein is CATSRTDTEAFF.

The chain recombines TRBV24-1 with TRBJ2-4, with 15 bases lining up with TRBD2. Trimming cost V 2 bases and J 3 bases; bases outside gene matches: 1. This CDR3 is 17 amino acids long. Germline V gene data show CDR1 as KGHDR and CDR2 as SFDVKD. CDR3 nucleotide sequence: TGTGCCACCAGTGATTCGGGACTAGCGGGAGGCAAAAACATTCAGTACTTC. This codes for CATSDSGLAGGKNIQYF.

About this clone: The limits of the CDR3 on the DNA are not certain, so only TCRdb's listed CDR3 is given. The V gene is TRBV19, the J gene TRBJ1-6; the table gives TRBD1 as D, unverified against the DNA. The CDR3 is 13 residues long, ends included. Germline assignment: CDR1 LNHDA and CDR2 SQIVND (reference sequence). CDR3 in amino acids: CAPESRTGYACHF.

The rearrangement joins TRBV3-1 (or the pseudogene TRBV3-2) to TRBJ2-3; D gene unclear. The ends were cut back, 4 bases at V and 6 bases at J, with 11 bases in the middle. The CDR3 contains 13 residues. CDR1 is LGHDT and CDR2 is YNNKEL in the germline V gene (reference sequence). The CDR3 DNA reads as TGTGCCAGCAGCCCACCGACGGGTGATACGCAGTATTTT. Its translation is CASSPPTGDTQYF.

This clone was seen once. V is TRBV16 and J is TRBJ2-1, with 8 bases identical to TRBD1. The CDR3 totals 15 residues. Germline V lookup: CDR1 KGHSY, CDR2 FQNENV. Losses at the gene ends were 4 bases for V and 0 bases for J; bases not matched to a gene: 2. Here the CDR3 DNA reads TGTGCCAGCAGCCCAGGACAGGGCTCCTACAATGAGCAGTTCTTC. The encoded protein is CASSPGQGSYNEQFF. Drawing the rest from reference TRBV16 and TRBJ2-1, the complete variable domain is GEEVAQTPKHLVRGEGQKAKLYCAPIKGHSYVFWYQQVLKNEFKFLISFQNENVFDETGMPKERFSAKCLPNSPCSLEIQATKLEDSAVYFCASSPGQGSYNEQFFGPGTRLTVL.